These T cell receptor beta chains were read from a single sample in a study of early T cells in non-severe SARS-CoV-2 infection. MiXCR, run by TCRdb on the 5' RACE reads, gives a single entry per CDR3 protein. This table holds fewer than 85,000 distinct CDR3 sequences, around 12% found once. Sequenced: whole blood. These receptors all stem from an adult who was a healthcare worker with PCR-confirmed SARS-CoV-2 infection or an uninfected control (not recorded which). Each CDR3 is given with its conserved first and last residue. Fields, in order: V gene, clone size, J gene, CDR3 length, CDR3 protein. Size tells how often a clone was seen (once, few, many) or the class of an expanded clone, and some rows leave it out.

>TRBV12-3/TRBV12-4|-|TRBJ2-7|14
CASRGQGSSYEQYF
>TRBV5-5|few|TRBJ2-1|14
CASIGQGIYNEQFF
>TRBV29-1|few|TRBJ1-3|14
CSASTGLSGNTIYF
>TRBV18|few|TRBJ2-3|13
CASSPDNSDTQYF
>TRBV16|few|TRBJ2-7|12
CASSQFGYEQYF
>TRBV27|-|TRBJ2-3|16
CASSFSTGEFTDTQYF
>TRBV20-1|few|TRBJ1-2|13
CSASNGVGYGYTF
>TRBV7-9|few|TRBJ2-5|16
CASSPTGGQVSRAQYF
>TRBV2|-|TRBJ1-3|15
CASSAASSSGNTIYF
>TRBV6-1|many|TRBJ2-7|13
CASSEAANYEQYF
>TRBV7-9|many|TRBJ2-3|14
CASSLASGADTQYF
>TRBV19|many|TRBJ2-1|14
CASSMSGSYNEQFF
>TRBV18|-|TRBJ1-1|15
CASSPGAGMNTEAFF
>TRBV3-1|-|TRBJ2-4|17
CASSQGWRGLAKNIQYF
>TRBV2|many|TRBJ2-2|14
CASKGPRNTGELFF
>TRBV2|many|TRBJ1-1|15
CATSDLDNLNTEAFF
>TRBV20-1|few|TRBJ2-3|13
CSAWTSGGVSQYF
>TRBV6-2/TRBV6-3|-|TRBJ2-5|15
CASSQLREGLWTQYF
>TRBV7-9|-|TRBJ1-4|13
CASSFGQADKLFF
>TRBV15|few|TRBJ2-1|15
CATSRDLRQVNEQFF
>TRBV2|many|TRBJ2-7|14
CASSEGGAAYEQYF
>TRBV19|few|TRBJ2-7|11
CASGPPYEQYF
>TRBV24-1|many|TRBJ1-2|13
CATQASRVDGYTF
>TRBV12-3/TRBV12-4|few|TRBJ1-4|14
CASRRDTQNEKLFF
>TRBV29-1|many|TRBJ1-4|12
CSVEKGGEKLFF
>TRBV7-9|many|TRBJ1-2|14
CASRGQGKNYGYTF
>TRBV3-1|many|TRBJ2-2|15
CASSQVVTGTGELFF
>TRBV11-2|many|TRBJ2-5|15
CASSPWGTKKETQYF
>TRBV6-5|many|TRBJ2-1|14
CASSSPNSGSEQFF
>TRBV20-1|-|TRBJ2-2|16
CSASPRGGGHAGELFF
>TRBV7-6|many|TRBJ2-1|13
CASSFRAGDEQFF
>TRBV19|few|TRBJ2-3|18
CASSIGAGTGRVTDTQYF
>TRBV20-1|many|TRBJ2-5|13
CSARYAGQETQYF
>TRBV20-1|-|TRBJ1-6|15
CSAGALGAHNSPLHF
>TRBV6-5|-|TRBJ2-1|15
CASRTGLAGYNEQFF
>TRBV27|few|TRBJ2-2|17
CASTTMDRGRRTGELFF
>TRBV12-5|-|TRBJ2-7|18
CASGQIKWGGPSNYEQYF
>TRBV3-1|many|TRBJ2-7|13
CASSSDGYYEQYF
>TRBV7-9|few|TRBJ2-2|14
CASSLVMESGELFF
>TRBV21-1|once|TRBJ2-2|17
CASRSKRPNGNTGELFF
>TRBV11-2|-|TRBJ2-1|14
CASSKGQGENEQFF
>TRBV5-1|-|TRBJ2-3|16
CASRRTSGGAADTQYF
>TRBV12-3/TRBV12-4|few|TRBJ1-1|19
CASSFPSFPLGFSNTEAFF
>TRBV5-1|many|TRBJ2-5|14
CASSLESSQETQYF
>TRBV7-8|once|TRBJ2-3|13
CASSPLTLDTQYF
>TRBV7-2|-|TRBJ1-5|13
CASSFTGGEPQHF
>TRBV5-1|many|TRBJ2-5|15
CASSVLAGVQETQYF
>TRBV29-1|few|TRBJ2-5|11
CSVPGQETQYF
>TRBV15|many|TRBJ2-1|18
CATSRGILAAGGLNEQFF
>TRBV5-1|many|TRBJ2-7|18
CASSLAGPGAGRSYEQYF
>TRBV7-9|many|TRBJ2-1|14
CASIPPSGLNEQFF
>TRBV5-8|few|TRBJ2-3|14
CASSGGLAGDTQYF
>TRBV18|-|TRBJ2-7|17
CASSPTHTGFRSYEQYF